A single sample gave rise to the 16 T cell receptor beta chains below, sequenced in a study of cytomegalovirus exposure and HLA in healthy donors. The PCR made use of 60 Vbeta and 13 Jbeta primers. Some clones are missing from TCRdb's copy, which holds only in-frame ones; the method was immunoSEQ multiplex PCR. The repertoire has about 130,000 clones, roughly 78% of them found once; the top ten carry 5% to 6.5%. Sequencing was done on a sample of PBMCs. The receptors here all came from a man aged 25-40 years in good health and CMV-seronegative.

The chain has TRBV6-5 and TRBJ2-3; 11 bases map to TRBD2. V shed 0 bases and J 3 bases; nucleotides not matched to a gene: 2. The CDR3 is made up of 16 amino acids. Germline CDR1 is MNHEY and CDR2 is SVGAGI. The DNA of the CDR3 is TGTGCCAGCAGTTACTCTAGCGGGGGGGTAACAGATACGCAGTATTTT. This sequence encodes CASSYSSGGVTDTQYF.

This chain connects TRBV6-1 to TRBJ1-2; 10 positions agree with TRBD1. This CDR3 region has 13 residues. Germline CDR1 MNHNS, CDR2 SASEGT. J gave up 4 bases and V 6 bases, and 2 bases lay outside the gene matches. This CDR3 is CASRGQGFYGYTF. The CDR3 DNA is TGTGCCAGCAGGGGACAGGGGTTCTATGGCTACACCTTC.

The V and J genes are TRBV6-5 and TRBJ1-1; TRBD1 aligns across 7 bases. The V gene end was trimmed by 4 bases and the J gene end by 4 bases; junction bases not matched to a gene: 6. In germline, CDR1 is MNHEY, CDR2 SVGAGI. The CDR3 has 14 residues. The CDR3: CASSSRGQGTEAFF. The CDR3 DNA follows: TGTGCCAGCAGTTCGAGGGGGCAGGGCACTGAAGCTTTCTTT.

This CDR3 is CASSRTGGNEKLFF. The CDR3 bases are TGTGCCAGCAGTCGGACAGGGGGAAATGAAAAACTGTTTTTT. The chain joins TRBV6-6 to TRBJ1-4; 10 nucleotides align to TRBD1. This CDR3 is 14 amino acids long. With V trimmed by 5 bases and J by 5 bases, 2 bases remained unmatched. The germline CDR1 and CDR2 sequences are MNHNY and SVGAGI (reference sequence).

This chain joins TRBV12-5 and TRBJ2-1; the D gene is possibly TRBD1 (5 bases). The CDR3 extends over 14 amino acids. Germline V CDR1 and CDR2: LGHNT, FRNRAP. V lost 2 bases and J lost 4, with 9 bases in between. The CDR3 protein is CASGLSTAYNEQFF. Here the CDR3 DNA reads TGTGCTAGTGGTTTGTCGACAGCTTACAATGAGCAGTTCTTC. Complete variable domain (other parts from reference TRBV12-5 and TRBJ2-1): DARVTQTPRHKVTEMGQEVTMRCQPILGHNTVFWYRQTMMQGLELLAYFRNRAPLDDSGMPKDRFSAEMPDATLATLKIQPSEPRDSAVYFCASGLSTAYNEQFFGPGTRLTVL.

DNA of the CDR3: TGTGCCAGCAGTCAACAGGGTTGGGGTCAGCCCCAGCATTTT. Amino acid sequence: CASSQQGWGQPQHF. V gene TRBV6-5 combines with J gene TRBJ1-5; D is perhaps TRBD1 (6 bases). The CDR3 extends over 14 amino acids. From germline, CDR1 is MNHEY and CDR2 SVGAGI. V lost 5 bases to trimming and J lost 6 bases, with 14 bases between them.

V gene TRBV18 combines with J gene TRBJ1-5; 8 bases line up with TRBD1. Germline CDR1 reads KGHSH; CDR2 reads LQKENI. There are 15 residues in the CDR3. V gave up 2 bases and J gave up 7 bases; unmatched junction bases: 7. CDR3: CASSPTGQVGQPQHF. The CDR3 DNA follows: TGTGCCAGCTCACCAACGGGACAGGTGGGACAGCCCCAGCATTTT. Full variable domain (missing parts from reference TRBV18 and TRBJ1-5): NAGVMQNPRHLVRRRGQEARLRCSPMKGHSHVYWYRQLPEEGLKFMVYLQKENIIDESGMPKERFSAEFPKEGPSILRIQQVVRGDSAAYFCASSPTGQVGQPQHFGDGTRLSIL.

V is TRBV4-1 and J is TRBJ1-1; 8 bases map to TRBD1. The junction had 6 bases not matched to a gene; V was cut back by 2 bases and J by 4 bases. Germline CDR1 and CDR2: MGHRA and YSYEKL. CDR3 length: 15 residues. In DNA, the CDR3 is TGCGCCAGCAGCCAACTCGACAGGGGAGGCACTGAAGCTTTCTTT. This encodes CASSQLDRGGTEAFF.

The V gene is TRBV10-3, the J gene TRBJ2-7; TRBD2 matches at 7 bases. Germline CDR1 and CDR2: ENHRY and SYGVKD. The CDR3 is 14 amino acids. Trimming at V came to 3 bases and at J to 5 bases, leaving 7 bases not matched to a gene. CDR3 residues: CAISEWAGVNEQYF. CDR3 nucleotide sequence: TGTGCCATCAGTGAATGGGCGGGGGTAAACGAGCAGTACTTC.

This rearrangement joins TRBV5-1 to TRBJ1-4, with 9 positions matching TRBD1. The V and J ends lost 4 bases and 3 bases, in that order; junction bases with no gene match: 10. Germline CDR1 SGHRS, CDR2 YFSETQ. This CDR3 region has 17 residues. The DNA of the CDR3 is TGCGCCAGCAGCCCCACAGGAGGGACAGGGTCTAATGAAAAACTGTTTTTT. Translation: CASSPTGGTGSNEKLFF.

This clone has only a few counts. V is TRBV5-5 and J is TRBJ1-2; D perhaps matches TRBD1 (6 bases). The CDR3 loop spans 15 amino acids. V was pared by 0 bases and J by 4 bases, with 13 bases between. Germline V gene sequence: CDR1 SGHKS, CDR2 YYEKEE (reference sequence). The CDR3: CASSLAGAETYGYTF. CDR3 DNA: TGTGCCAGCAGCTTGGCAGGGGCCGAAACCTATGGCTACACCTTC.

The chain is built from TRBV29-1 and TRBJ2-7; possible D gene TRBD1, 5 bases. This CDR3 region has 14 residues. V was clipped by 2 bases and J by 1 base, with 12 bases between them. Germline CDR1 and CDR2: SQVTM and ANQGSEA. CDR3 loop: CSVEFADTSYEQYF. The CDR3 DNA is TGCAGCGTTGAATTCGCGGACACATCCTACGAGCAGTACTTC.

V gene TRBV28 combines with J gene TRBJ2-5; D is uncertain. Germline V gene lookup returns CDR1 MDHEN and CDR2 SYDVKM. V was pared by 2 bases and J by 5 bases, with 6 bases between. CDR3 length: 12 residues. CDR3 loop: CASSLAAETQYF. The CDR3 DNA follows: TGTGCCAGCAGTTTAGCGGCGGAGACCCAGTACTTC. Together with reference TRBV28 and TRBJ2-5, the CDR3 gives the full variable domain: DVKVTQSSRYLVKRTGEKVFLECVQDMDHENMFWYRQDPGLGLRLIYFSYDVKMKEKGDIPEGYSVSREKKERFSLILESASTNQTSMYLCASSLAAETQYFGPGTRLLVL.

The CDR3 nucleotides read TGCGCCAGCAGCCAAGATGGTCTAGTAGTCTATGAGCAGTTCTTC. Residues: CASSQDGLVVYEQFF. The chain couples TRBV4-3 to TRBJ2-1; D gene ambiguous. Germline V CDR1 and CDR2: LGHNA, YSLEER. The CDR3 totals 15 residues. V dropped 0 bases and J dropped 8 bases, with 14 bases sitting between them.

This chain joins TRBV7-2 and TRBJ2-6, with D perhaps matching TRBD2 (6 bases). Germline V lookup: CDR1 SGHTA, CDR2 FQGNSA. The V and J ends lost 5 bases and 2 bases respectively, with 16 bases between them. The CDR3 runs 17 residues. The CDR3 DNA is TGTGCCAGCAGCGCGCGGGGTTCGGGTGCTGGGGCCAACGTCCTGACTTTC. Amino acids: CASSARGSGAGANVLTF.

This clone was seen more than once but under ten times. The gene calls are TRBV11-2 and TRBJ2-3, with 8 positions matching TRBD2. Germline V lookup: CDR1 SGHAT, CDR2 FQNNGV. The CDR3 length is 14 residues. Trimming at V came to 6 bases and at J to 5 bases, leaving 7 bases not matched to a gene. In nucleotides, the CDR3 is TGTGCCAGCAGGGGACTAGGAAACATAGATACGCAGTATTTT. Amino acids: CASRGLGNIDTQYF. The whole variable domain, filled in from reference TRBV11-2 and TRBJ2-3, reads EAGVAQSPRYKIIEKRQSVAFWCNPISGHATLYWYQQILGQGPKLLIQFQNNGVVDDSQLPKDRFSAERLKGVDSTLKIQPAKLEDSAVYLCASRGLGNIDTQYFGPGTRLTVL.